The sequence of this T cell receptor beta chain was determined in a study of T cell changes during pregnancy in multiple sclerosis. The table lists this clone with a count of one. TCRdb keeps only in-frame clones here, not all; method: immunoSEQ multiplex PCR. The repertoire holds around 56,000 clones, with 70% to 90% as singletons. Sequences were derived from CD4+ T cells from peripheral blood mononuclear cells, sampled in the third trimester of pregnancy. The TCR sequence derives from a female donor with multiple sclerosis, enrolled in a pregnancy study.

The CDR3 region has the DNA TGTGCCAGCAGCTTGGGAACACCCAATGAGCAGTTCTTC. Its protein product is CASSLGTPNEQFF. V is TRBV5-5 and J is TRBJ2-1; D gene uncertain. The germline CDR1 and CDR2 sequences are SGHKS and YYEKEE (reference sequence). V was shortened by 0 bases and J by 6 bases, with 7 bases between the two germline ends. This CDR3 comprises 13 residues.